This T cell receptor (beta chain) was profiled in a study of CD8 T cells in Susac syndrome. Multiple sclerosis controls were treatment-naive patients with stable or active relapsing-remitting disease. Reverse transcription of about 0.5 to 1 ug RNA used random hexamers. Amplification of TCR beta CDR3 by immunoSEQ multiplex PCR spanned 54 Vbeta and 13 Jbeta. TCRdb re-called the immunoSEQ multiplex PCR reads with MiXCR, one entry per CDR3 protein. The data contain hundreds of thousands of distinct CDR3 sequences, roughly 94% of them singletons. What was sequenced was CD4+ T cells from PBMCs. The clonotype comes from a human donor with multiple sclerosis.

The CDR3 DNA is TGTGCCAGCAGCCACGGACACGGAAACTACAATGAGCAGTTCTTC. The encoded protein is CASSHGHGNYNEQFF. The chain carries TRBV3-1 and TRBJ2-1, with D possibly TRBD1 on 5 matching bases. V lost 3 bases and J lost 3, with 12 bases in between. CDR1 is LGHDT and CDR2 is YNNKEL in the germline V gene (reference sequence). The length of the CDR3 is 15 residues.